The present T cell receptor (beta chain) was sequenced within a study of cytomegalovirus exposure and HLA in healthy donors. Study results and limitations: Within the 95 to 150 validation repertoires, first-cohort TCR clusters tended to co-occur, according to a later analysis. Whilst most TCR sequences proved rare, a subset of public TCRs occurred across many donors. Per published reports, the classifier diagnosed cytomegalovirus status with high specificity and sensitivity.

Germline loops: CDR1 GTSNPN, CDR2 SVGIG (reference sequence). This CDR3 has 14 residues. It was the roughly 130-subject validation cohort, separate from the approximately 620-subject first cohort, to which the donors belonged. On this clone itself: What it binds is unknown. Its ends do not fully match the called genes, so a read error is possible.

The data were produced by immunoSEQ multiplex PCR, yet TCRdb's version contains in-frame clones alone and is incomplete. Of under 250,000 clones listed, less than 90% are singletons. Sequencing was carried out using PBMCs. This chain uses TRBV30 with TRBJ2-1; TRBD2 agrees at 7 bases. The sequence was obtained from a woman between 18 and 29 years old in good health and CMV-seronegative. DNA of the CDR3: TGTGCCGGGAGGGAATCGAGCTCCTACAATGAGCAGTTCTTC. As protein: CAGRESSSYNEQFF.